The rows below give T cell receptor beta chains drawn from one sample of a study of T-cell memory formation after mild COVID-19. TCRdb analysed the 5' RACE reads with MiXCR anew, one entry per CDR3 protein. The repertoire holds about 130,000 distinct CDR3 sequences, about 17% seen once, with 4% to 6% in the top ten. What was sequenced was PBMCs or a T cell subset sorted from them (not recorded which). Receptors were obtained from a man between 18 and 35 years old who had mild COVID-19 (a few samples of this study predate the infection). Cell type and time point are not known. Each CDR3 is given with its conserved first and last residue. Each record gives: CDR3 protein, CDR3 DNA, V gene, clone size, J gene, D gene. D genes are given only for firm matches. The size entry is marked missing in some rows and otherwise reads once, few, many or a size class.

cdr3_aa: CASRQTVSTDTQYF; cdr3_nt: TGTGCCAGCAGGCAGACCGTTAGCACAGATACGCAGTATTTT; v_call: TRBV12-3/TRBV12-4; clone_size: few; j_call: TRBJ2-3; d_call: NA
cdr3_aa: CASSERHSSTDTQYF; cdr3_nt: TGTGCCAGCAGTGAAAGACACTCTAGCACAGATACGCAGTATTTT; v_call: TRBV25-1; clone_size: few; j_call: TRBJ2-3; d_call: NA
cdr3_aa: CASSLTGGPQETQYF; cdr3_nt: TGTGCCAGCAGCTTAACGGGGGGACCCCAAGAGACCCAGTACTTC; v_call: TRBV7-9; clone_size: few; j_call: TRBJ2-5; d_call: TRBD2
cdr3_aa: CASTAGSYSGANVLTF; cdr3_nt: TGTGCCAGCACCGCGGGAAGTTACTCTGGGGCCAACGTCCTGACTTTC; v_call: TRBV9; clone_size: few; j_call: TRBJ2-6; d_call: NA
cdr3_aa: CASSPEPGRETQYF; cdr3_nt: TGTGCCAGCAGCCCGGAGCCGGGCCGAGAGACCCAGTACTTC; v_call: TRBV5-8; clone_size: NA; j_call: TRBJ2-5; d_call: NA
cdr3_aa: CASSNGVRETQYF; cdr3_nt: TGTGCCAGCAGCAATGGGGTGCGGGAGACCCAGTACTTC; v_call: TRBV7-2; clone_size: NA; j_call: TRBJ2-5; d_call: NA
cdr3_aa: CASSLNDGAQETQYF; cdr3_nt: TGTGCCAGCTCACTTAATGATGGAGCCCAAGAGACCCAGTACTTC; v_call: TRBV18; clone_size: NA; j_call: TRBJ2-5; d_call: NA
cdr3_aa: CASIQDLGVYEQYF; cdr3_nt: TGCGCCAGCATCCAAGATCTGGGTGTTTACGAGCAGTACTTC; v_call: TRBV4-3; clone_size: NA; j_call: TRBJ2-7; d_call: NA
cdr3_aa: CASSAGQWEGDTQYF; cdr3_nt: TGTGCCAGCAGTGCAGGACAGTGGGAGGGAGATACGCAGTATTTT; v_call: TRBV2; clone_size: few; j_call: TRBJ2-3; d_call: NA
cdr3_aa: CASSPQVHREKLFF; cdr3_nt: TGTGCCAGCTCACCACAGGTCCATCGTGAAAAACTGTTTTTT; v_call: TRBV18; clone_size: few; j_call: TRBJ1-4; d_call: NA
cdr3_aa: CSAPPRTGSTDTQYF; cdr3_nt: TGCAGTGCCCCACCACGGACAGGGAGCACAGATACGCAGTATTTT; v_call: TRBV20-1; clone_size: few; j_call: TRBJ2-3; d_call: TRBD1
cdr3_aa: CASSLLGSGETQYF; cdr3_nt: TGCGCCAGCAGCTTGCTGGGGTCTGGGGAGACCCAGTACTTC; v_call: TRBV5-1; clone_size: NA; j_call: TRBJ2-5; d_call: NA
cdr3_aa: CASTSGFVDGYTF; cdr3_nt: TGTGCCAGCACCTCAGGGTTCGTCGATGGCTACACCTTC; v_call: TRBV7-2; clone_size: NA; j_call: TRBJ1-2; d_call: NA
cdr3_aa: CASRRGSRTESWNEQFF; cdr3_nt: TGTGCCAGCCGCCGAGGATCTCGGACGGAATCGTGGAATGAGCAGTTCTTC; v_call: TRBV12-3/TRBV12-4; clone_size: many; j_call: TRBJ2-1; d_call: NA
cdr3_aa: CAWSRTGVGELFF; cdr3_nt: TGTGCCTGGAGTCGAACAGGGGTCGGGGAGCTGTTTTTT; v_call: TRBV30; clone_size: NA; j_call: TRBJ2-2; d_call: TRBD1
cdr3_aa: CATSRVRGSANEKLFF; cdr3_nt: TGTGCCACCAGCAGAGTTCGGGGTAGTGCTAATGAAAAACTGTTTTTT; v_call: TRBV15; clone_size: NA; j_call: TRBJ1-4; d_call: NA
cdr3_aa: CASSLALAGGYEQYF; cdr3_nt: TGCGCCAGCAGCTTGGCCCTAGCGGGGGGCTACGAGCAGTACTTC; v_call: TRBV5-1; clone_size: many; j_call: TRBJ2-7; d_call: TRBD2
cdr3_aa: CASNGLGSNEQFF; cdr3_nt: TGTGCCAGCAACGGACTCGGTTCCAATGAGCAGTTCTTC; v_call: TRBV6-2/TRBV6-3; clone_size: NA; j_call: TRBJ2-1; d_call: NA
cdr3_aa: CASSPPLTGYEQYF; cdr3_nt: TGTGCCAGCTCACCACCGCTCACCGGTTACGAGCAGTACTTC; v_call: TRBV18; clone_size: NA; j_call: TRBJ2-7; d_call: NA
cdr3_aa: CASRTLRGAGDTQYF; cdr3_nt: TGTGCCAGCAGAACCCTCCGGGGGGCTGGGGATACGCAGTATTTT; v_call: TRBV12-3/TRBV12-4; clone_size: few; j_call: TRBJ2-3; d_call: NA
cdr3_aa: CASSLGGDTGELFF; cdr3_nt: TGTGCCAGCAGCTTGGGCGGGGACACCGGGGAGCTGTTTTTT; v_call: TRBV11-2; clone_size: NA; j_call: TRBJ2-2; d_call: NA
cdr3_aa: CASSPAGADTEAFF; cdr3_nt: TGTGCCAGCTCACCTGCGGGGGCGGACACTGAAGCTTTCTTT; v_call: TRBV18; clone_size: few; j_call: TRBJ1-1; d_call: NA
cdr3_aa: CASSLLWGQGRQPQHF; cdr3_nt: TGTGCCAGCAGTTTACTCTGGGGACAGGGACGTCAGCCCCAGCATTTT; v_call: TRBV28; clone_size: few; j_call: TRBJ1-5; d_call: TRBD1
cdr3_aa: CASSISGGRASYNEQFF; cdr3_nt: TGTGCCAGTAGTATTAGCGGGGGGCGAGCCTCCTACAATGAGCAGTTCTTC; v_call: TRBV19; clone_size: NA; j_call: TRBJ2-1; d_call: TRBD2
cdr3_aa: CASTLRGWNTQYF; cdr3_nt: TGTGCCAGCACCCTGCGTGGTTGGAATACGCAGTATTTT; v_call: TRBV6-2/TRBV6-3; clone_size: few; j_call: TRBJ2-3; d_call: NA
cdr3_aa: CASSQTSGSENTQYF; cdr3_nt: TGTGCCAGCAGTCAGACTAGCGGTAGCGAAAATACGCAGTATTTT; v_call: TRBV6-5; clone_size: few; j_call: TRBJ2-3; d_call: TRBD2